One and the same sample provided the 20 T cell receptor beta chains below, sequenced in a study of T-cell reconstitution after alpha-beta-depleted transplantation in children. Construction of the TCRbeta library involved unique molecular identifiers. Via MiXCR, TCRdb re-called the PCR reads, giving one row per CDR3 protein. The sample includes 200,000 or so distinct CDR3 sequences, 5% to 6.5% of them seen just once. The source was PBMCs, collected before TCRalphabeta/CD19-depleted stem cell transplant. All receptors derive from a girl in the first two years of life with combined immunodeficiency, due to receive a stem cell transplant.

This clonotype has more than one count but fewer than ten. This chain links TRBV6-2 or TRBV6-3 with TRBJ2-1; TRBD2 might be the D (7 bases). Trimming stripped 1 base from V and 2 bases from J, with 9 bases between. The germline gives CDR1 MNHEY, CDR2 SVGEGT. This CDR3 comprises 15 residues. As DNA, the CDR3 is TGTGCCAGCAGTTACTTCGGGGGGCCCTACAATGAGCAGTTCTTC. It encodes CASSYFGGPYNEQFF.

The table lists this clonotype with a few counts. V gene TRBV7-6 combines with J gene TRBJ2-2; D remains unclear. The germline V gene encodes CDR1 SGHVS and CDR2 FNYEAQ. This CDR3 has 13 amino acids. V was pared by 5 bases and J by 4 bases, with 8 bases between. Written as DNA, the CDR3 is TGTGCCAGCAGCCCACAAGGCACCGGGGAGCTGTTTTTT. Its translation is CASSPQGTGELFF.

This clonotype was seen ten or more times. The chain employs TRBV4-2 and TRBJ2-7; 10 nucleotides line up with TRBD2. Germline V gives CDR1 LGHNA, CDR2 YNFKEQ. CDR3 length: 15 residues. Trimming took 4 bases from V and 4 from J; bases not matched to a gene: 7. The CDR3 region is CASSPASGGAYEQYF. CDR3 coding DNA: TGTGCCAGCAGCCCCGCAAGCGGGGGGGCTTACGAGCAGTACTTC.

This clonotype showed up many times. The genes are TRBV29-1 and TRBJ2-1; 10 bases match TRBD2. The ends lost 2 bases at V and 7 bases at J; junction bases unmatched: 8. Germline CDR1 is SQVTM and CDR2 is ANQGSEA. This CDR3 comprises 15 residues. The CDR3 reads CSVETGIAGGNEQFF. The CDR3 bases are TGCAGCGTTGAAACTGGAATAGCGGGAGGTAATGAGCAGTTCTTC.

This clonotype was seen ten or more times. The chain is built from TRBV12-3 or TRBV12-4 and TRBJ1-1, with no clear D. Trimming removed 0 bases at V and 4 bases at J, with 6 bases between. The CDR3 totals 13 residues. The CDR3 reads CASSLALGTEAFF. The CDR3 DNA follows: TGTGCCAGCAGTTTAGCGCTTGGCACTGAAGCTTTCTTT.

In this sample, this clonotype turned up many times. V usage is TRBV10-2 and J usage is TRBJ2-2, with TRBD1 matching 8 bases. Germline CDR1 WSHSY, CDR2 SAAADI. The V and J ends lost 6 bases and 4 bases, in that order; junction bases with no gene match: 7. The CDR3 has 15 residues. The CDR3 is CASRGQGEGTGELFF. The CDR3 coding sequence is TGCGCCAGCAGAGGACAGGGCGAGGGCACCGGGGAGCTGTTTTTT.

This clonotype was seen at least ten times. An end of the junction differs from the germline gene, which may be a read error. The chain is built from TRBV12-3 or TRBV12-4 and TRBJ1-5, with D perhaps TRBD1 (6 bases). This CDR3 contains 14 residues. The CDR3 loop is CASSDTGSTQPQHF. CDR3 nucleotides: TGTGCCAGCAGTGATACAGGGAGCACTCAGCCCCAGCATTTT.

In its sample, this clonotype was seen a few times. V usage is TRBV20-1 and J usage is TRBJ2-5, with D uncertain. V lost 5 bases to trimming and J lost 0 bases, with 10 bases between them. Germline CDR1 reads DFQATT; CDR2 reads SNEGSKA (reference sequence). The CDR3 has 13 residues. The DNA for the CDR3 is TGCAGTGCTTCTTACCATGACCAAGAGACCCAGTACTTC. Its protein product is CSASYHDQETQYF.

The chain uses TRBV7-9 and TRBJ2-3; 9 bases agree with TRBD2. Germline CDR1 is SEHNR and CDR2 is FQNEAQ (reference sequence). The CDR3 runs to 15 residues. V lost 5 bases to trimming and J lost 5 bases; unmatched junction nucleotides: 8. The CDR3 bases are TGTGCCAGCAGCCACTCACTAGCGGGTGAAGATACGCAGTATTTT. Encoded protein: CASSHSLAGEDTQYF. Together with reference TRBV7-9 and TRBJ2-3, the CDR3 gives the full variable domain: DTGVSQNPRHKITKRGQNVTFRCDPISEHNRLYWYRQTLGQGPEFLTYFQNEAQLEKSRLLSDRFSAERPKGSFSTLEIQRTEQGDSAMYLCASSHSLAGEDTQYFGPGTRLTVL.

The chain carries TRBV4-3 and TRBJ2-7; 12 bases agree with TRBD2. J gave up 2 bases and V 4 bases, and 6 bases lay outside the gene matches. Germline V gene data show CDR1 as LGHNA and CDR2 as YSLEER. The length of the CDR3 is 16 residues. CDR3 in amino acids: CASSLGLAGNPYEQYF. The CDR3, as DNA: TGCGCCAGCAGCCTAGGACTAGCGGGGAACCCCTACGAGCAGTACTTC.

This clonotype came up many times. The chain recombines TRBV5-1 with TRBJ1-4, with D possibly being TRBD1 (6 bases). This CDR3 contains 13 residues. Trimming removed 0 bases at V and 6 bases at J, with 6 bases between. Per the germline V gene, CDR1 is SGHRS and CDR2 is YFSETQ. The CDR3 DNA reads as TGCGCCAGCAGCTTGGGACAGGATGAAAAACTGTTTTTT. Protein product: CASSLGQDEKLFF.

This clonotype was counted ten times or more. The chain joins TRBV12-3 or TRBV12-4 to TRBJ1-5; D not certain. V dropped 0 bases and J dropped 7 bases, with 10 bases sitting between them. The CDR3 contains 14 residues. Here the CDR3 reads CASSLAHPDQPQHF. The CDR3 DNA reads TGTGCCAGCAGTTTAGCCCACCCGGACCAGCCCCAGCATTTT.

This clonotype appeared many times. The rearrangement uses TRBV7-2 and TRBJ2-2; a possible D gene is TRBD2 (6 bases). CDR1 and CDR2 (germline): SGHTA, FQGNSA. The length of the CDR3 is 14 residues. Trimming left V 3 bases short and J 4 bases short, with 9 bases between. CDR3 nucleotides: TGTGCCAGCAGCTTTTCGGGACTCACCGGGGAGCTGTTTTTT. Protein: CASSFSGLTGELFF.

This clonotype was seen repeatedly, ten times or more. The chain combines TRBV5-6 with TRBJ2-3, with a weak D call TRBD2 (6 bases). V was cut by 3 bases and J by 2 bases, with 13 bases left in between. The germline gives CDR1 SGHDT, CDR2 YYEEEE. CDR3 size: 15 residues. The CDR3 nucleotides read TGTGCCAGCAGCTCAACGGGACTTACCACAGATACGCAGTATTTT. It translates to CASSSTGLTTDTQYF.

The gene calls are TRBV3-1 and TRBJ2-7; 14 bases are a match to TRBD2. From germline, CDR1 is LGHDT and CDR2 YNNKEL (reference sequence). The CDR3 sequence is 21 residues long. V shed 4 bases and J 0 bases; nucleotides not matched to a gene: 17. CDR3 bases: TGTGCCAGCAGCCCTAAGAAAAACAGGGGACTAGCGGGGGTGAACTCCTACGAGCAGTACTTC. Protein sequence: CASSPKKNRGLAGVNSYEQYF.

This clonotype has a count of ten or more. V usage is TRBV20-1 and J usage is TRBJ2-5; a possible D gene is TRBD2 (5 bases). Trimming left V 6 bases short and J 3 bases short, with 8 bases between. The CDR3 sequence is 11 residues long. Germline CDR1 and CDR2: DFQATT and SNEGSKA (reference sequence). This CDR3 reads CSAEGEETQYF. CDR3 coding DNA: TGCAGTGCCGAGGGAGAAGAGACCCAGTACTTC.

This clonotype was seen ten or more times. The chain is built from TRBV7-9 and TRBJ2-5; no definite D call. In germline, CDR1 is SEHNR, CDR2 FQNEAQ (reference sequence). Trimming cost V 3 bases and J 5 bases, with 16 bases left between them. The CDR3 spans 15 residues. The CDR3 reads CASSFLPRDGETQYF. The CDR3 DNA sequence: TGTGCCAGCAGCTTTCTTCCCAGAGATGGGGAGACCCAGTACTTC.

This clonotype was observed many times. The chain carries TRBV5-1 and TRBJ2-2; D might be TRBD1 (5 bases). Germline lookup yields CDR1 SGHRS and CDR2 YFSETQ. The CDR3 runs to 14 residues. V lost 1 base to trimming and J lost 6 bases, with 10 bases between them. The CDR3 DNA follows: TGCGCCAGCAGCTTGATACAGGCCCCCGGGGAGCTGTTTTTT. Translated, it gives CASSLIQAPGELFF.

This clonotype showed up many times. This chain links TRBV7-3 with TRBJ2-1; possibly TRBD2 for D (6 bases). Trimming removed 0 bases from V and 10 bases from J, with 13 bases in between. The CDR3 is 14 residues long. From germline, CDR1 is SGHTA and CDR2 FQGTGA. The CDR3 bases are TGTGCCAGCAGCTTAACGTCGCCTAGCGTAGAGCAGTTCTTC. Protein sequence: CASSLTSPSVEQFF.

This clonotype occurred many times. CDR3 sequence (DNA): TGCAGCGTTGGGACAGGAGAGACCCAGTACTTC. The encoded protein is CSVGTGETQYF. The chain has TRBV29-1 and TRBJ2-5, with 7 bases identical to TRBD1. V lost 4 bases to trimming and J lost 4 bases; unmatched junction nucleotides: 0. The CDR3 extends over 11 amino acids. Germline-derived CDR1 and CDR2 are SQVTM and ANQGSEA.